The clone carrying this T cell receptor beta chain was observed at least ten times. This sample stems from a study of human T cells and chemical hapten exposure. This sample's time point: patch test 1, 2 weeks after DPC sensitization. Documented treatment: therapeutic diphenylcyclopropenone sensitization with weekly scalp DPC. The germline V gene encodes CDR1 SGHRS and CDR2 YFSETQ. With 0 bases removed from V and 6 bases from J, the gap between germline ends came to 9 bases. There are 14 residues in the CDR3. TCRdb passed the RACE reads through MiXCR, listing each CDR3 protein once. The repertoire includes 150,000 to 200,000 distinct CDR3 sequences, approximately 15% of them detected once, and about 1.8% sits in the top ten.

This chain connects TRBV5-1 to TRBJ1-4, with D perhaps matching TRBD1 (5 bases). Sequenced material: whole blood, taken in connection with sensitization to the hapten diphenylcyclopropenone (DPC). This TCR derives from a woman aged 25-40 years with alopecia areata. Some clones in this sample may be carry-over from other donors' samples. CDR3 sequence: CASSLARGDEKLFF. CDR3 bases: TGCGCCAGCAGCTTGGCACGGGGGGATGAAAAACTGTTTTTT.